This T cell receptor beta chain was profiled in a study of regulatory T cells in long-lasting Graves disease. For TCR beta, libraries came from iRepertoire HTBI primers and Arm-PCR of CDR3 regions. Using its own MiXCR run on the multiplex PCR reads, TCRdb lists one record per CDR3 protein. The sample records 350,000 to 450,000 distinct CDR3 sequences, around 21% being singletons. The time point is: persistent/refractory GD, antithyroid drugs over 5 years with positive TRAb. From PBMCs, RNA was extracted and then used to make the TCR library. This CDR3 has 14 residues. CDR1 is MNHEY and CDR2 is SMNVEV in the germline V gene (reference sequence). The V end lost 3 bases, the J end lost 6 bases, and 12 bases lay between the germline ends. This clonotype was seen more than once but under ten times.

The TCR sequence derives from a female donor with Graves disease. This chain links TRBV27 with TRBJ2-1, with D possibly TRBD2 on 7 matching bases. The input for sequencing was peripheral blood mononuclear cells (PBMCs), taken when the disease was refractory, from a patient treated with antithyroid drugs. CDR3 residues: CASSLGGGGNEQFF. In DNA, the CDR3 is TGTGCCAGCAGTTTGGGGGGAGGGGGCAATGAGCAGTTCTTC.